These 2 T cell receptor beta chains originate from one sample sequenced in a study of blood T cells in healthy people across ages (dated by TCRdb to between 2014 and 2016). The method was 5' RACE. TCRdb lists the instrument as Illumina HiSeq 2500. A second PCR of roughly 6 to 11 cycles was run with a J-beta primer mix and a sample-barcoded 5' primer. Through fastp at Q25 and MiXCR, TCRdb rebuilt clones from the public reads, retaining in-frame beta chains. Each record represents a unique CDR3 protein, reported with the most common genes and DNA among its rows. This sample has about 540,000 distinct CDR3 sequences in its table, and nearly 25% of those were observed once. Jointly, the top ten make up around 10% of the sample. The same specimen was also included in a second study, on T cells of mothers and their children.

Sequencing was performed on blood. Source of these receptors: a boy younger than 18 in good health.

This rearrangement joins TRBV21-1 to TRBJ1-2. TRBV21-1 is a pseudogene locus. This CDR3 region has 15 residues. CDR3 coding DNA: TGTGCCAGCAGCAAAGTAGAAGGGTTTAACGATGGCTACACCTTC. Protein sequence: CASSKVEGFNDGYTF.

Only a few counts were recorded for this clonotype. The chain has TRBV10-3 and TRBJ2-5, with TRBD1 matching 8 bases. Near its end, the DNA agrees better with TRBJ2-1, so the J call may be wrong. This CDR3 comprises 14 residues. CDR1 ENHRY and CDR2 SYGVKD come from the germline V gene. CDR3 residues: CAIRADREVDEQFF. DNA of the CDR3: TGTGCCATCAGGGCGGACAGGGAGGTGGATGAGCAGTTCTTC.